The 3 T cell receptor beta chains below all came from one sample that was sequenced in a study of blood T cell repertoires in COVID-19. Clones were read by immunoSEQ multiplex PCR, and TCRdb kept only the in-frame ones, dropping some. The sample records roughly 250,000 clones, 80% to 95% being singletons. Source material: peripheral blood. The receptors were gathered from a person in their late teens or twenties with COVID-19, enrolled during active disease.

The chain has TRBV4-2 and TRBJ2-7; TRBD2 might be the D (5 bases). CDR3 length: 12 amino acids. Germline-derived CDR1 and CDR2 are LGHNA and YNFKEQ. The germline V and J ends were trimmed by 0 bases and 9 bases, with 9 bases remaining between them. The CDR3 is CASSQDKGVQYF. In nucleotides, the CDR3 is TGTGCCAGCAGCCAAGATAAGGGAGTGCAGTACTTC.

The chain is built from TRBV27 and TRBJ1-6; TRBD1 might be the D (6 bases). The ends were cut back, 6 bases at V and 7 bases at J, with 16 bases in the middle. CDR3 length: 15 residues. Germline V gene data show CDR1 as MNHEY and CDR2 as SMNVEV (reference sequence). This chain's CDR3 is CASSQQGMGNSPLHF. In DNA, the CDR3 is TGTGCCAGCAGCCAACAGGGTATGGGAAATTCACCCCTCCACTTT.

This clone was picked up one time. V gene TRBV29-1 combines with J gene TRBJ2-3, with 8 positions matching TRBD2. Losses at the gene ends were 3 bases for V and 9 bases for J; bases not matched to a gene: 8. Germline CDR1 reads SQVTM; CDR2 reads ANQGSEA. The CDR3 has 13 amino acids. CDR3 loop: CSVDRAAGGTQYF. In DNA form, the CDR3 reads TGCAGCGTTGACCGAGCGGCGGGGGGCACGCAGTATTTT.